These 2 T cell receptor beta chains were all obtained from the same sample, sequenced in a study of blood T cell repertoires in COVID-19. The repertoire was sequenced with immunoSEQ multiplex PCR; TCRdb's copy has only in-frame clones and lacks some. This sample yields approximately 270,000 clones, of which 70% to 85% are seen a single time; around 8.9% belongs to the top ten. Sequenced sample: peripheral blood. The receptors were sampled from a man aged 80 or over with acute or convalescent COVID-19.

The J gene is TRBJ2-3, the V gene TRBV11-3, with 10 bases that match TRBD2. CDR1 and CDR2 from the germline V gene are SGHNT and YENEEA. The length of the CDR3 is 16 residues. J was trimmed by 0 bases and V by 1 base; bases with no gene match: 1. CDR3 region: CASSLVAGGSTDTQYF. The DNA for the CDR3 is TGTGCCAGCAGCTTAGTAGCGGGAGGAAGCACAGATACGCAGTATTTT.

The DNA of the CDR3 is TGTGCCACCAGCAGGGACTCTAAGAATGAGCAGTTCTTC. This gives the protein CATSRDSKNEQFF. The rearrangement uses TRBV15 and TRBJ2-1, with D possibly matching TRBD2 (5 bases). Germline V gene sequence: CDR1 LNHNV, CDR2 YYDKDF (reference sequence). The CDR3 contains 13 residues. V was trimmed by 3 bases and J by 7 bases, leaving 10 bases between them.